Below, 9 T cell receptor beta chains from the same sample are listed, as sequenced in a study of beta chain features in type 1 diabetes. Study-wide results and limits: TCRB CDR3s were moderately but significantly shorter in Type 1 diabetes patients in all four CD4+ subsets.

These receptors are not linked to any known antigen. All of the isolated RNA was reverse transcribed, so expressed TCRB transcripts were sequenced. Libraries were prepared by immunoSEQ multiplex PCR; TCRdb keeps only in-frame clonotypes and omits some of them. This table has under 350,000 clones, 14% appearing once. Sequencing was done on a sample of naive CD4+ T cells from blood. The receptors originated from a man aged 25-40 years with type 1 diabetes.

The table lists this clone with a few counts. V gene TRBV7-3 combines with J gene TRBJ2-7; 7 bases line up with TRBD1. Trimming took 1 base from V and 6 from J; bases not matched to a gene: 9. The germline V gene encodes CDR1 SGHTA and CDR2 FQGTGA. This CDR3 region has 15 residues. CDR3 region: CASSLRTGDRSEQYF. The CDR3 DNA follows: TGTGCCAGCAGCTTAAGAACAGGGGATCGTAGCGAGCAGTACTTC.

This clone turned up a few times. This chain uses TRBV9 with TRBJ1-2; 11 positions agree with TRBD1. CDR1 is SGDLS, CDR2 YYNGEE, per germline. The J segment lost 3 bases and the V segment lost 2 bases, leaving 6 bases of the junction unmatched. This CDR3 contains 16 residues. DNA of the CDR3: TGTGCCAGCAGCGTGGGCGGACAGGGGGCCGACTATGGCTACACCTTC. It codes for CASSVGGQGADYGYTF. Full variable domain (rest looked up from reference TRBV9 and TRBJ1-2): DSGVTQTPKHLITATGQRVTLRCSPRSGDLSVYWYQQSLDQGLQFLIQYYNGEERAKGNILERFSAQQFPDLHSELNLSSLELGDSALYFCASSVGGQGADYGYTFGSGTRLTVV.

V is TRBV29-1 and J is TRBJ2-7, with D possibly being TRBD2 (5 bases). Looked up from germline, CDR1 is SQVTM and CDR2 is ANQGSEA. This CDR3 comprises 12 residues. V was cut by 4 bases and J by 5 bases, with 12 bases left in between. In nucleotides, the CDR3 is TGCAGCGTTGCCTCTCCGCGGGACGAGCAGTACTTC. Amino acid sequence: CSVASPRDEQYF.

In this sample, this clone turned up a few times. The chain joins TRBV6-5 to TRBJ2-2; tentatively, D is TRBD1 (7 bases). The CDR3 extends over 14 amino acids. V lost 6 bases to trimming and J lost 7 bases, with 15 bases between them. Germline V gene sequence: CDR1 MNHEY, CDR2 SVGAGI. Here the CDR3 reads CASSPRQGGGELFF. The DNA of the CDR3 is TGTGCCAGCAGCCCCCGACAGGGAGGCGGGGAGCTGTTTTTT.

V and J are TRBV9 and TRBJ1-2; D possibly corresponds to TRBD1 (5 bases). Trimming left V 3 bases short and J 3 bases short, with 15 bases between. This CDR3 spans 15 amino acids. The germline gives CDR1 SGDLS, CDR2 YYNGEE. CDR3 loop: CASSGNSVRDYGYTF. DNA for the CDR3: TGTGCCAGCAGCGGAAATTCGGTCAGGGACTATGGCTACACCTTC.

The J gene is TRBJ2-1, the V gene TRBV28; weak D call: TRBD2 (6 bases). This CDR3 is built from 13 residues. CDR1 MDHEN and CDR2 SYDVKM come from the germline V gene. Trimming shortened V by 3 bases and J by 4 bases, and 7 bases separated the two germline ends. This CDR3 reads CASSLEGYNEQFF. Written as DNA, the CDR3 is TGTGCCAGCAGTTTGGAGGGGTACAATGAGCAGTTCTTC.

This clone was seen a few times. The CDR3 reads CASSFSAGGPNEQFF. The CDR3 DNA reads TGCGCCAGCAGCTTTTCAGCGGGAGGTCCGAATGAGCAGTTCTTC. The rearrangement joins TRBV5-1 to TRBJ2-1; 9 positions match TRBD2. CDR1 is SGHRS and CDR2 is YFSETQ in the germline V gene. The CDR3 consists of 15 residues. Trimming cost V 2 bases and J 7 bases; bases outside gene matches: 7.

This clone turned up a few times. The gene calls are TRBV28 and TRBJ2-7; tentative D call: TRBD1 (5 bases). Trimming shortened V by 6 bases and J by 3 bases, and 12 bases separated the two germline ends. The germline CDR1 and CDR2 sequences are MDHEN and SYDVKM. The CDR3 is made up of 13 amino acids. The CDR3 protein is CASRTTVNYEQYF. The CDR3 DNA follows: TGTGCCAGCAGAACGACAGTAAACTACGAGCAGTACTTC.

This clone has just a few counts. This chain connects TRBV9 to TRBJ2-1; TRBD2 matches at 9 bases. CDR3 length equals 14 residues. With V trimmed by 4 bases and J by 7 bases, 6 bases remained unmatched. CDR1 and CDR2 from the germline V gene are SGDLS and YYNGEE. Written as DNA, the CDR3 is TGTGCCAGCAGCCCTCGGACTAGCGTAAATGAGCAGTTCTTC. Translating it yields CASSPRTSVNEQFF.